A single sample is the source of the 15 T cell receptor beta chains below, sequenced in a study of identical twins. TCRdb used MiXCR to reprocess the 5' RACE reads, holding one entry per CDR3 protein. The repertoire consists of around 100,000 distinct CDR3 sequences, with about 6.1% occurring once and the leading ten covering approximately 12%. The sample comprised memory T cells sorted from blood. Receptor source: a woman between 50 and 59 years old in good health.

This clonotype was seen ten or more times. The V gene is TRBV6-1, the J gene TRBJ1-5; the D gene is possibly TRBD1 (6 bases). V gave up 1 base and J gave up 7 bases, with 17 bases separating them. The CDR3 is 16 residues long. The germline V gene encodes CDR1 MNHNS and CDR2 SASEGT. The CDR3 spells CASSEGHLGARQPQHF. The CDR3 bases are TGTGCCAGCAGTGAAGGTCATCTGGGGGCAAGGCAGCCCCAGCATTTT.

This clonotype turned up a few times. The gene calls are TRBV20-1 and TRBJ2-3; 7 bases are a match to TRBD2. The CDR3 length is 16 residues. Trimming cost V 1 base and J 5 bases; bases outside gene matches: 12. CDR1 DFQATT and CDR2 SNEGSKA come from the germline V gene (reference sequence). The CDR3 protein is CSARGTGTKFQDTQYF. CDR3 nucleotides: TGCAGTGCTAGAGGTACCGGGACTAAGTTCCAAGATACGCAGTATTTT.

This clonotype came up many times. The chain carries TRBV27 and TRBJ1-1; no firm D call. The germline V gene encodes CDR1 MNHEY and CDR2 SMNVEV (reference sequence). The CDR3 spans 13 residues. Trimming took off 10 bases at V and 1 base at J, with 13 bases between the two ends. The CDR3 DNA is TGTGCCACCCAAATAAAGAAGAACACTGAAGCTTTCTTT. Translating gives CATQIKKNTEAFF.

This clonotype occurred a few times. The CDR3 reads CASSSTGLGETQYF. The CDR3 bases are TGCGCCAGCAGCTCTACAGGGTTAGGGGAGACCCAGTACTTC. This chain connects TRBV5-1 to TRBJ2-5; D perhaps matches TRBD1 (6 bases). This CDR3 has 14 amino acids. The germline gives CDR1 SGHRS, CDR2 YFSETQ. Trimming took 3 bases from V and 5 from J, leaving 14 bases between them.

The chain employs TRBV27 and TRBJ2-3; TRBD2 might be the D (5 bases). Trimming stripped 6 bases from V and 6 bases from J, with 13 bases between. The CDR3 spans 13 residues. CDR1 and CDR2 from the germline V gene are MNHEY and SMNVEV (reference sequence). This chain's CDR3 is CASSRGRRDTQYF. The CDR3 coding sequence is TGTGCCAGCAGCCGCGGGCGTAGGGATACGCAGTATTTT.

This clonotype was seen ten or more times. The rearrangement uses TRBV9 and TRBJ1-5, with a possible D match to TRBD1 (5 bases). This CDR3 has 14 amino acids. Germline values: CDR1 SGDLS, CDR2 YYNGEE. V was pared by 3 bases and J by 1 base, with 8 bases between. CDR3 loop: CASSGRDSNQPQHF. The CDR3 DNA reads TGTGCCAGCAGCGGTCGGGACAGCAATCAGCCCCAGCATTTT.

Comment on this clonotype: A read error may be the cause here, since a much bigger clone is one base away. The chain uses TRBV6-6 and TRBJ2-3; D possibly corresponds to TRBD2 (6 bases). The V end lost 10 bases, the J end lost 3 bases, and 17 bases lay between the germline ends. CDR3 size: 14 residues. Germline values: CDR1 MNHNY, CDR2 SVGAGI (reference sequence). The CDR3 DNA follows: TGTGCCAACAATCGGGGGTCGATGACAGATACGCAGTATTTT. Amino acid sequence: CANNRGSMTDTQYF.

This clonotype was seen repeatedly, ten times or more. This chain links TRBV19 with TRBJ2-1; D possibly corresponds to TRBD2 (5 bases). Germline-derived CDR1 and CDR2 are LNHDA and SQIVND (reference sequence). CDR3 length: 14 amino acids. Trimming left V 1 base short and J 6 bases short, with 10 bases between. The CDR3 bases are TGTGCCAGTAGTATAGGCCGGGGTAGCAATGAGCAGTTCTTC. Translation gives CASSIGRGSNEQFF.

This clonotype was observed many times. V usage is TRBV4-1 and J usage is TRBJ1-1; D call uncertain. The V gene's germline CDR1 is MGHRA and CDR2 YSYEKL. The CDR3 is 12 amino acids. V was shortened by 3 bases and J by 5 bases, with 7 bases between the two germline ends. In nucleotides, the CDR3 is TGCGCCAGCAGCCATATAGGAACTGAAGCTTTCTTT. Translating it yields CASSHIGTEAFF.

This clonotype occurred many times. J is TRBJ1-2 and V is TRBV28, with D hard to call. Trimming took 5 bases from V and 8 from J, leaving 9 bases between them. Germline CDR1 is MDHEN and CDR2 is SYDVKM. The CDR3 has 11 residues. In nucleotides, the CDR3 is TGTGCCAGCAGTGCCCTTGGGGGCTACACCTTC. It translates to CASSALGGYTF.

In this sample, this clonotype turned up many times. The chain combines TRBV6-1 with TRBJ2-1; 8 bases are a match to TRBD2. Germline assignment: CDR1 MNHNS and CDR2 SASEGT. This CDR3 contains 14 residues. V gave up 8 bases and J gave up 6 bases; unmatched junction bases: 9. The CDR3 DNA follows: TGTGCCAGCGTACTAGCGGCCGGGGGCAATGAGCAGTTCTTC. Translated: CASVLAAGGNEQFF.

The chain has TRBV14 and TRBJ2-5; 8 nucleotides align to TRBD2. CDR1 and CDR2 (germline): SGHDN, FVKESK. Trimming removed 3 bases from V and 5 bases from J; junction bases left unmatched: 17. The CDR3 sequence is 18 residues long. CDR3: CASSHGLTSVDARETQYF. CDR3 DNA: TGTGCCAGCAGCCATGGTTTGACTAGCGTGGATGCTCGGGAGACCCAGTACTTC.

This clonotype was counted a few times. The rearrangement uses TRBV20-1 and TRBJ2-3; the match to TRBD2 covers 10 bases. V was pared by 7 bases and J by 4 bases, with 8 bases of the junction left unmatched. Per germline, CDR1 DFQATT and CDR2 SNEGSKA (reference sequence). The CDR3 is made up of 14 amino acids. The DNA of the CDR3 is TGCAGTGTTCTTCCGCTAGCGGGAGCAGATACGCAGTATTTT. It codes for CSVLPLAGADTQYF.

The table lists this clonotype with many counts. The CDR3: CASSQDRGGELFF. In DNA, the CDR3 is TGTGCCAGCAGCCAAGATCGGGGAGGGGAGCTGTTTTTT. The V and J genes are TRBV14 and TRBJ2-2; tentatively, D is TRBD2 (5 bases). There are 13 residues in the CDR3. With 0 bases removed from V and 8 bases from J, the gap between germline ends came to 7 bases. CDR1 is SGHDN and CDR2 is FVKESK in the germline V gene. Based on the CDR3 plus reference TRBV14 and TRBJ2-2, the full variable domain is EAGVTQFPSHSVIEKGQTVTLRCDPISGHDNLYWYRRVMGKEIKFLLHFVKESKQDESGMPNNRFLAERTGGTYSTLKVQPAELEDSGVYFCASSQDRGGELFFGEGSRLTVL.

Many counts were recorded for this clonotype. V usage is TRBV5-5 and J usage is TRBJ2-5, with D perhaps TRBD1 (5 bases). The length of the CDR3 is 13 residues. V lost 4 bases and J lost 1, with 8 bases in between. The germline V gene encodes CDR1 SGHKS and CDR2 YYEKEE (reference sequence). The CDR3 DNA follows: TGTGCCAGCAGCAGGGGTCCCCAAGAGACCCAGTACTTC. Residues: CASSRGPQETQYF.